These T cell receptor beta chains were read from a single sample in a study of T-cell memory formation after mild COVID-19. Via MiXCR, TCRdb re-called the 5' RACE reads, giving one row per CDR3 protein. The profile shows roughly 620,000 distinct CDR3 sequences, over 15% of them singletons. Sequenced sample: PBMCs or a T cell subset sorted from them (not recorded which). The receptors derive from an adult woman who had mild COVID-19 (a few samples of this study predate the infection). Cell type and time point are not known. The conserved cysteine and the conserved F or W are not part of the CDR3 here. Fields, in order: CDR3 protein, clone size, V gene, J gene. The listing skips clone size in some rows; elsewhere it reads once, few, many or a size class.

CDR3aa: SARGAQDYNEQF
abundance: few
v_gene: TRBV20-1
j_gene: TRBJ2-1

CDR3aa: ASSEAPTGTKNYEQY
abundance: -
v_gene: TRBV21-1
j_gene: TRBJ2-7

CDR3aa: ASSPFRAAF
abundance: -
v_gene: TRBV6-6
j_gene: TRBJ1-1

CDR3aa: ASSFAANFGDTQY
abundance: many
v_gene: TRBV3-1
j_gene: TRBJ2-3

CDR3aa: ASSIGGRNTEAF
abundance: -
v_gene: TRBV19
j_gene: TRBJ1-1

CDR3aa: AWSVRLLRPQH
abundance: -
v_gene: TRBV30
j_gene: TRBJ1-5

CDR3aa: SARGSGTGTNTEAF
abundance: -
v_gene: TRBV20-1
j_gene: TRBJ1-1

CDR3aa: ASSRRGNEQF
abundance: -
v_gene: TRBV19
j_gene: TRBJ2-1

CDR3aa: ASSLGGDGGTEAF
abundance: many
v_gene: TRBV5-1
j_gene: TRBJ1-1

CDR3aa: ASSYPGLAGDEQF
abundance: -
v_gene: TRBV6-2/TRBV6-3
j_gene: TRBJ2-1

CDR3aa: ASSLNGGSYNEQF
abundance: many
v_gene: TRBV5-1
j_gene: TRBJ2-1

CDR3aa: ASSPPDSGGSGEAF
abundance: few
v_gene: TRBV18
j_gene: TRBJ1-1

CDR3aa: ATSGLGQGNTGELF
abundance: -
v_gene: TRBV24-1
j_gene: TRBJ2-2

CDR3aa: ATSDFVDPGIYGYT
abundance: -
v_gene: TRBV24-1
j_gene: TRBJ1-2

CDR3aa: ASRVAGLQETQY
abundance: many
v_gene: TRBV12-3/TRBV12-4
j_gene: TRBJ2-5

CDR3aa: ASRLADSYEQY
abundance: few
v_gene: TRBV27
j_gene: TRBJ2-7

CDR3aa: ASSGRDSPLGGYT
abundance: -
v_gene: TRBV9
j_gene: TRBJ1-2

CDR3aa: ASSRRTGGDNEKLF
abundance: -
v_gene: TRBV19
j_gene: TRBJ1-4

CDR3aa: ASSNRQGTGELF
abundance: -
v_gene: TRBV5-1
j_gene: TRBJ2-2

CDR3aa: ASSLYRDPDTQY
abundance: few
v_gene: TRBV7-8
j_gene: TRBJ2-3

CDR3aa: SVVTVNTEAF
abundance: few
v_gene: TRBV29-1
j_gene: TRBJ1-1

CDR3aa: ASSLGRGDYNSPLH
abundance: -
v_gene: TRBV5-5
j_gene: TRBJ1-6

CDR3aa: ASSRGTPGVGYT
abundance: few
v_gene: TRBV5-6
j_gene: TRBJ1-2

CDR3aa: ASSSQGANEQF
abundance: few
v_gene: TRBV5-1
j_gene: TRBJ2-1

CDR3aa: ASSMAEISYNEQF
abundance: many
v_gene: TRBV19
j_gene: TRBJ2-1

CDR3aa: ASSFLAGPSYNEQF
abundance: many
v_gene: TRBV7-9
j_gene: TRBJ2-1

CDR3aa: ASSLSASGMNTQY
abundance: -
v_gene: TRBV5-1
j_gene: TRBJ2-3

CDR3aa: ASSEARQSVYGYT
abundance: -
v_gene: TRBV2
j_gene: TRBJ1-2

CDR3aa: ASMEAGATYGYT
abundance: few
v_gene: TRBV5-1
j_gene: TRBJ1-2

CDR3aa: ASSQEGQLSTDTQY
abundance: -
v_gene: TRBV4-3
j_gene: TRBJ2-3

CDR3aa: SVAVGIPYT
abundance: -
v_gene: TRBV29-1
j_gene: TRBJ1-2